The rows below give T cell receptor beta chains drawn from one sample of a study of T cell responses to AZD1222 COVID-19 vaccine. TCRdb's copy holds only in-frame clones and misses some; the assay was immunoSEQ multiplex PCR. The sample has 80,000 to 95,000 clones, just under 90% seen once. Sample: peripheral blood, taken on day 0 of AZD1222 vaccination. The source of these receptors is an adult in good health. CDR3s leave out the opening cysteine and the closing phenylalanine or tryptophan. Fields, in order: J gene, V gene, CDR3 protein.

>TRBJ2-1|TRBV15
ATSREKGVVDEQF
>TRBJ2-7|TRBV27
ASRRTGFILYEQY
>TRBJ1-2|TRBV3-1/TRBV3-2
ASSQGLWDTYGYT
>TRBJ1-5|TRBV19
ASSKLNQPQH
>TRBJ1-1|TRBV7-9
ASSLQRGGGGNTEAF
>TRBJ2-1|TRBV6-5
ASSPGLAGYNEQF
>TRBJ1-6|TRBV5-8
ASSLHRGNSPLH
>TRBJ1-1|TRBV2
ASSHQAPRMNTEAF
>TRBJ1-1|TRBV5-4
ASSLNPLMNTEAF
>TRBJ1-6|TRBV7-2
ASSLRTVASNNSPLH
>TRBJ2-2|TRBV19
ASSILGTGELF
>TRBJ1-1|TRBV7-9
ASRGSATEAF
>TRBJ1-5|TRBV30
AWSVRTVASRSNQPQH
>TRBJ1-5|TRBV6-2/TRBV6-3
ASSWTGGQPQH
>TRBJ1-2|TRBV3-1/TRBV3-2
ASSRGTGLYGYT
>TRBJ2-2|TRBV28
ASSLSGRELF
>TRBJ1-5|TRBV7-8
ASSLNSGQGSNQPQH
>TRBJ2-2|TRBV19
ASSSGAVNTGELF
>TRBJ1-2|TRBV27
ASSSRSDLLNYGYT
>TRBJ1-6|TRBV9
ASSVEPGQNSPLH
>TRBJ1-2|TRBV7-6
ASSLGTGGNYGYT
>TRBJ2-5|TRBV7-5
ARRAGGSRETQY
>TRBJ2-3|TRBV2
ASRRGGVPSTDTQY
>TRBJ2-3|TRBV6-4
ATSVTAGELTDTQY
>TRBJ1-2|TRBV9
ASSVAGISALDGYT
>TRBJ1-2|TRBV27
ASSFGGLVGYGYT
>TRBJ1-5|TRBV19
ASQGSTGTGPGQPQH
>TRBJ1-1|TRBV5-4
ASSPRQGAETEAF